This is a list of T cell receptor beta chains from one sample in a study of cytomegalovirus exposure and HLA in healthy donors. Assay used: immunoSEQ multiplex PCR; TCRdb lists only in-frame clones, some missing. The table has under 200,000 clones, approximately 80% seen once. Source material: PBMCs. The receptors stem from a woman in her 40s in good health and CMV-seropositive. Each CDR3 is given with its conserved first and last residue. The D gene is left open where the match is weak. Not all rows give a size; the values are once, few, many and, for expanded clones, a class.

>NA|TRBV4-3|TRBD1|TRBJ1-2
CASSQDRQGASDGYTF
TGCGCCAGCAGCCAAGATCGACAGGGGGCTTCAGATGGCTACACCTTC
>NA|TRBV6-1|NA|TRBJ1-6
CASRGGSSYNSPLHF
TGTGCCAGCAGGGGAGGGAGCTCCTATAATTCACCCCTCCACTTT
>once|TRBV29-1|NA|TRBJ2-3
CSARGLSAGTQYF
TGCAGCGCGAGGGGACTTTCTGCAGGTACGCAGTATTTT
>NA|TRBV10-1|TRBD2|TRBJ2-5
CASSEAGQETQYF
TGCGCCAGCAGTGAAGCGGGGCAAGAGACCCAGTACTTC
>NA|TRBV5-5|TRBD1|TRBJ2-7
CASSSHPTGGTYEQYF
TGTGCCAGCAGCTCCCACCCGACAGGGGGGACCTACGAGCAGTACTTC
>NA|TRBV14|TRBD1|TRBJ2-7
CASSQGDRANYEQYF
TGTGCCAGCAGCCAAGGGGACAGGGCGAACTACGAGCAGTACTTC
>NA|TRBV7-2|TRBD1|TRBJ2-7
CASSFTGQGYEQYF
TGTGCCAGCAGCTTTACGGGACAGGGCTACGAGCAGTACTTC
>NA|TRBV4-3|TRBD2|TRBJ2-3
CASSQGSGRVTDTQYF
TGCGCCAGCAGCCAGGGAAGCGGGAGGGTCACAGATACGCAGTATTTT
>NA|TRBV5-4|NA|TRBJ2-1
CASSFVSADNEQFF
TGTGCCAGCAGCTTTGTAAGCGCAGACAATGAGCAGTTCTTC
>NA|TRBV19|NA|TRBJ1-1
CASSIVLGLGSTEAFF
TGTGCCAGTAGTATAGTGCTCGGGTTGGGGAGCACTGAAGCTTTCTTT
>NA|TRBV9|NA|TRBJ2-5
CASSNDGPGETQYF
TGTGCCAGCTCAAATGATGGCCCGGGAGAGACCCAGTACTTC
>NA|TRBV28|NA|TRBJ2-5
CASREENPGETQYF
TGTGCCAGCAGGGAGGAGAACCCCGGGGAGACCCAGTACTTC
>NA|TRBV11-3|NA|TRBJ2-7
CASSNLARYEQYF
TGTGCCAGCAGCAACCTGGCTAGGTACGAGCAGTACTTC
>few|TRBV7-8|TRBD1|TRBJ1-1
CSPNRDRVVEAFF
TGTTCGCCCAACCGAGACAGGGTTGTTGAAGCTTTCTTT
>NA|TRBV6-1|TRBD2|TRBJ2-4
CASSEKSGRGAKNIQYF
TGTGCCAGCAGTGAAAAGTCGGGGCGGGGGGCCAAAAACATTCAGTACTTC
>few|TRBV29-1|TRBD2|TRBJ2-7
CSVSGTSGYEQYF
TGCAGCGTCTCCGGGACTAGCGGATACGAGCAGTACTTC
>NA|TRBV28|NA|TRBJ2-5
CASSLGTRGGETQYF
TGTGCCAGCAGTTTAGGCACAAGGGGAGGAGAGACCCAGTACTTC
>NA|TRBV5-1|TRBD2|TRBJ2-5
CASSPTSGSKTQYF
TGCGCCAGCAGCCCGACTAGCGGGAGCAAGACCCAGTACTTC
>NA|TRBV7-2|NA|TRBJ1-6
CASSLKARSSYNSPLHF
TGTGCCAGCAGCTTAAAGGCTCGGAGCTCCTATAATTCACCCCTCCACTTT
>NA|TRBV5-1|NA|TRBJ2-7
CALAQGRPYEQYF
TGCGCCCTCGCCCAGGGGCGCCCCTACGAGCAGTACTTC
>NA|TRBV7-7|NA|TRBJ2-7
CASSFVHYEQYF
TGTGCCAGCAGCTTCGTCCACTACGAGCAGTACTTC
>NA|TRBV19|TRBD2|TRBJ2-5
CASSQTSGRNQETQYF
TGTGCCAGTAGTCAGACTAGCGGGAGAAACCAAGAGACCCAGTACTTC
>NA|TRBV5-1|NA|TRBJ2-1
CASSPPPAGSYNEQFF
TGCGCCAGCAGTCCGCCTCCAGCGGGCTCCTACAATGAGCAGTTCTTC
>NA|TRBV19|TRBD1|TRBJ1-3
CASSIDDRGGSGNTIYF
TGTGCCAGTAGTATAGACGACAGGGGAGGCTCTGGAAACACCATATATTTT
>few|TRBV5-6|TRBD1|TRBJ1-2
CASSVGTGLMGYTF
TGTGCCAGCAGCGTTGGGACAGGCCTGATGGGCTACACCTTC
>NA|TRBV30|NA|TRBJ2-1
CAWTPSAGPYNEQFF
TGTGCCTGGACACCCTCGGCGGGACCCTACAATGAGCAGTTCTTC
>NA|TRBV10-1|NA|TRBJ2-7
CASSDGTALPEQYF
TGCGCCAGCAGTGATGGTACAGCTTTACCCGAGCAGTACTTC
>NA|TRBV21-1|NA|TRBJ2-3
CASSKGLAGGPRIDTQYF
TGTGCCAGCAGCAAAGGCCTGGCGGGGGGGCCTCGGATAGATACGCAGTATTTT
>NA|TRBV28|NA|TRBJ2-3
CASKAGGAGGDTQYF
TGTGCCAGCAAGGCCGGGGGAGCCGGTGGAGATACGCAGTATTTT
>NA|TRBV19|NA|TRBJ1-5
CASSRQGIGQPQHF
TGTGCCAGTAGTCGTCAGGGGATCGGTCAGCCCCAGCATTTT
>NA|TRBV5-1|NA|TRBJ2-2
CASSLGQGQTGELFF
TGCGCCAGCAGCTTGGGGCAGGGGCAAACCGGGGAGCTGTTTTTT
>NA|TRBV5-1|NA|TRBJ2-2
CASSTRVINTGELFF
TGCGCCAGCAGCACCAGGGTAATCAACACCGGGGAGCTGTTTTTT
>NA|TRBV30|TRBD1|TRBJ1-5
CAWSGGTGHNQPQHF
TGTGCCTGGAGTGGAGGGACAGGCCACAATCAGCCCCAGCATTTT
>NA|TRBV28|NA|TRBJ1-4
CASSPAGATNEKLFF
TGTGCCAGCAGTCCGGCGGGAGCAACTAATGAAAAACTGTTTTTT
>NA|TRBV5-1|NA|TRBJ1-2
CASSLVRGQSDYGYTF
TGCGCCAGCAGCTTGGTCAGGGGCCAAAGCGACTATGGCTACACCTTC
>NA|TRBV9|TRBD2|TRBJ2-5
CASSAAGGQETQYF
TGTGCCAGCAGCGCAGCGGGGGGGCAAGAGACCCAGTACTTC
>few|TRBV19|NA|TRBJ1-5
CASMRGLYSNQPQHF
TGTGCCAGTATGCGGGGGTTGTATAGCAATCAGCCCCAGCATTTT
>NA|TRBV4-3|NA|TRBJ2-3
CASSPLATSTDTQYF
TGCGCCAGCAGCCCCCTAGCGACAAGCACAGATACGCAGTATTTT
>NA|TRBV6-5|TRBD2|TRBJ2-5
CASSYSGLAGFGTQYF
TGTGCCAGCAGTTACTCGGGACTAGCGGGGTTTGGGACCCAGTACTTC
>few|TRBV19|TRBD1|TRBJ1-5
CASTATGSRNQPQHF
TGTGCCAGTACCGCGACAGGGTCCCGCAATCAGCCCCAGCATTTT
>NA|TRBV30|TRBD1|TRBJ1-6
CAWSEGQGNSPLHF
TGTGCCTGGAGTGAAGGACAGGGGAATTCACCCCTCCACTTT
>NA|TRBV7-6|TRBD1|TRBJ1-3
CASSLGQRNTIYF
TGCGCCAGCAGCTTGGGACAGAGGAACACCATATATTTT